The 2 T cell receptor beta chains below were found in one sample sequenced in a study of OX40 agonist ivuxolimab in advanced cancers. The repertoire was sequenced with immunoSEQ multiplex PCR; TCRdb's copy has only in-frame clones and lacks some. The data hold about 61,000 clones, with over 80% observed a single time. The source material was CD4+ or CD8+ T cells sorted from blood, sampled in a trial of the OX40 agonist ivuxolimab. The receptors were sampled from an adult with an advanced solid tumor such as melanoma, head and neck, liver or kidney cancer.

This CDR3 is CASSEEGLAGGHVPYNEQFF. The CDR3 DNA is TGTGCCAGCAGCGAGGAGGGACTAGCGGGGGGGCACGTCCCCTACAATGAGCAGTTCTTC. This rearrangement joins TRBV7-8 to TRBJ2-1; 16 bases agree with TRBD2. CDR1 is SGHVS, CDR2 FQNEAQ, per germline. CDR3 length: 20 residues. The V segment lost 5 bases and the J segment 2 bases; nucleotides outside the gene matches: 12. The full variable domain, with the rest looked up from reference TRBV7-8 and TRBJ2-1, is GAGVSQSPRYKVAKRGQDVALRCDPISGHVSLFWYQQALGQGPEFLTYFQNEAQLDKSGLPSDRFFAERPEGSVSTLKIQRTQQEDSAVYLCASSEEGLAGGHVPYNEQFFGPGTRLTVL.

The chain combines TRBV7-9 with TRBJ2-1; 7 nucleotides match TRBD2. The CDR3 has 15 amino acids. With 4 bases clipped from V and 2 bases from J, the junction kept 5 bases outside the gene matches. Per germline, CDR1 SEHNR and CDR2 FQNEAQ (reference sequence). CDR3: CASSSTSVPYNEQFF. The CDR3, as DNA: TGTGCCAGCAGCTCAACTAGCGTTCCCTACAATGAGCAGTTCTTC. Full variable domain (remainder filled in from reference TRBV7-9 and TRBJ2-1): DTGVSQNPRHKITKRGQNVTFRCDPISEHNRLYWYRQTLGQGPEFLTYFQNEAQLEKSRLLSDRFSAERPKGSFSTLEIQRTEQGDSAMYLCASSSTSVPYNEQFFGPGTRLTVL.